A single sample gave rise to the 5 T cell receptor beta chains below, sequenced in a study of cytomegalovirus exposure and HLA in healthy donors. The PCR had 60 Vbeta and 13 Jbeta primers. Clones were read by immunoSEQ multiplex PCR, and TCRdb kept only the in-frame ones, dropping some. The sample includes about 200,000 clones, approximately 86% of them seen just once. Sequences were obtained from PBMCs. All receptors derive from a young woman in good health and CMV-seronegative.

The chain carries TRBV19 and TRBJ1-5; D is unclear. CDR3 length: 16 amino acids. Between the trimmed V and J ends, which lost 4 bases and 0 bases, there was a span of 13 bases. Germline-derived CDR1 and CDR2 are LNHDA and SQIVND (reference sequence). The CDR3 sequence: CASSTTRRDSNQPQHF. DNA for the CDR3: TGTGCCAGTAGTACGACACGGCGGGATAGCAATCAGCCCCAGCATTTT.

Worth noting for this clone: At one boundary the junction diverges from the germline segment, which might be a read error. The V gene is TRBV7-7, the J gene TRBJ2-1; D is perhaps TRBD1 (6 bases). The CDR3 totals 15 residues. Germline loops: CDR1 SSHAT, CDR2 FNYEAQ (reference sequence). CDR3 nucleotides: TGTGCTAGCAGTTCCCGGGACACTTCCTACAATGAGCAGTTCTTC. It codes for CASSSRDTSYNEQFF.

As for this clone: Other DNA sequences in the sample encode the same CDR3. This chain connects TRBV7-3 to TRBJ1-1, with D possibly matching TRBD1 (6 bases). CDR3 length equals 13 residues. Germline V lookup: CDR1 SGHTA, CDR2 FQGTGA. The ends were cut back, 3 bases at V and 1 base at J, with 6 bases in the middle. In DNA, the CDR3 is TGTGCCAGCAGCTTGACAGGGAACACTGAAGCTTTCTTT. Protein sequence: CASSLTGNTEAFF.

The rearrangement uses TRBV20-1 and TRBJ2-3; a weak D match, TRBD1 (5 bases). CDR3 length: 11 amino acids. Germline CDR1 and CDR2: DFQATT and SNEGSKA (reference sequence). V lost 6 bases, J lost 4 bases, and 8 bases lay in between. The CDR3 DNA is TGCAGTGCGGAAGGGGCAGATACGCAGTATTTT. Translation: CSAEGADTQYF.

The sample holds a few counts of this clone. This chain links TRBV14 with TRBJ2-3; 9 bases fit TRBD2. Germline V gene data show CDR1 as SGHDN and CDR2 as FVKESK. With 4 bases clipped from V and 3 bases from J, the junction kept 14 bases outside the gene matches. CDR3 length equals 18 residues. The CDR3, as DNA: TGTGCCAGCAGCCCCCCGAGCGGGGGGCCGAGGGGGACAGATACGCAGTATTTT. Translated: CASSPPSGGPRGTDTQYF.